This section outlines one TCR beta chain sequence together with its context. Its antigen is unknown. The data originate from a study of CD8+CD57+ T cells in acquired aplastic anemia. Study-wide findings and caveats: Patient and control CD8+ Simpson's diversity was not significantly different.

The TCR beta profiling, which covered VDJ combination and CDR3 sequence, was carried out using genomic DNA as the template. From the reads, TCRdb called clonotypes with MiXCR, one entry per CDR3 protein. The profile shows 200,000 or so distinct CDR3 sequences, about half of them singletons. CD8+CD57+ cell expansion, shown by flow cytometry, had occurred in the patients selected for sequencing. Germline values: CDR1 SGHKS, CDR2 YYEKEE (reference sequence). V was clipped by 2 bases and J by 8 bases; unmatched bases: 15. The CDR3 covers 16 residues. This receptor was identified in a human donor with aplastic anemia. The sample taken for sequencing was sorted CD4+, CD8+, or CD8+CD57+ T cells (not recorded which) from PBMCs. The chain uses TRBV5-5 and TRBJ1-1; 7 bases are shared with TRBD1. As DNA, the CDR3 is TGTGCCAGCAGCTTAAAGGGGGCAGAGGGTAGTAAAGAAGCTTTCTTT. Translating gives CASSLKGAEGSKEAFF.